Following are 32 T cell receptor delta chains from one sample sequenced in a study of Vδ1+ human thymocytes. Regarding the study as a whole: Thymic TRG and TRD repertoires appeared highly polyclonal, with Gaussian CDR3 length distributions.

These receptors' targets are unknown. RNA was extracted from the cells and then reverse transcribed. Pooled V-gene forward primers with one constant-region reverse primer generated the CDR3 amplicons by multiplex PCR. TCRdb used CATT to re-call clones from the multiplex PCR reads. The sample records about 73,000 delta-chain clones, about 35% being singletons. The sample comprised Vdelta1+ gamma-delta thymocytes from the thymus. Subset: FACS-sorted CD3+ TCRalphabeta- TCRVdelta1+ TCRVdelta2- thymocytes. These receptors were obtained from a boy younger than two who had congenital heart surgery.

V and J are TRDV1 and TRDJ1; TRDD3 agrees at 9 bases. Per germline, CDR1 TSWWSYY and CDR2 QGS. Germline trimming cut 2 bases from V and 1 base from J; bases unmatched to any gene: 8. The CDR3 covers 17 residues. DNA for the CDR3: TGTGCTCTTGGGGAATTAACGTTCTGGGGGATCACCGATAAACTCATCTTT. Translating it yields CALGELTFWGITDKLIF.

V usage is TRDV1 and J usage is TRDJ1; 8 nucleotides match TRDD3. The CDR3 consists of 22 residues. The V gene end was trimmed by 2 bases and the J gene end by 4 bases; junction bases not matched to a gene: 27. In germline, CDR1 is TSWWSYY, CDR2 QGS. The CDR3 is CALGERGVPPPVYWGPFDKLIF. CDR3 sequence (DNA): TGTGCTCTTGGGGAAAGGGGAGTTCCTCCTCCTGTGTACTGGGGGCCCTTCGATAAACTCATCTTT.

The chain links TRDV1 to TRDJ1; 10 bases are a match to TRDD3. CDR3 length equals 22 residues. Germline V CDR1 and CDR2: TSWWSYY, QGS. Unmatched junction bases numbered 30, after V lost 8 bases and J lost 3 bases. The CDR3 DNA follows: TGTGCTCTTTTTCACCATGCCTACGGTCAGCTGGGGGATAGATTTTATGCCGATAAACTCATCTTT. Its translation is CALFHHAYGQLGDRFYADKLIF.

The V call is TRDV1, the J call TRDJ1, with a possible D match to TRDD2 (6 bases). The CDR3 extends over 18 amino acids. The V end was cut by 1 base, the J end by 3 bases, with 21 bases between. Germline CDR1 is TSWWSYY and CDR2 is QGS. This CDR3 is CALGEPQFPVLLPDKLIF. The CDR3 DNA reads TGTGCTCTTGGGGAACCTCAATTCCCAGTCCTACTGCCCGATAAACTCATCTTT.

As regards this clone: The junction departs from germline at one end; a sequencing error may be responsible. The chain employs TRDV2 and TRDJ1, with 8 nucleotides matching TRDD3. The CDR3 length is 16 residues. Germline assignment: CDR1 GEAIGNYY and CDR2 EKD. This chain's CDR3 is CACATPLLGDTDKLIF. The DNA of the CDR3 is TGTGCCTGTGCCACCCCCCTACTGGGGGACACCGATAAACTCATCTTT.

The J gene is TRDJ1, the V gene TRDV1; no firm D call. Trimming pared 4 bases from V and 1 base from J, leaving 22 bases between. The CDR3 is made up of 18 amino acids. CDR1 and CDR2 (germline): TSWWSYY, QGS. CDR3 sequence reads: CALGGSFPVGWPTDKLIF. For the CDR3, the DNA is TGTGCTCTTGGGGGTTCATTTCCAGTCGGTTGGCCCACCGATAAACTCATCTTT.

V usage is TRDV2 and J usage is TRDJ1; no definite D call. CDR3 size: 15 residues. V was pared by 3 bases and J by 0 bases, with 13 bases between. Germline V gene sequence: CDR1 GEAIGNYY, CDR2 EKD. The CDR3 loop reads CACDPQGDNTDKLIF. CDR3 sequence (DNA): TGTGCCTGTGACCCCCAGGGTGACAACACCGATAAACTCATCTTT.

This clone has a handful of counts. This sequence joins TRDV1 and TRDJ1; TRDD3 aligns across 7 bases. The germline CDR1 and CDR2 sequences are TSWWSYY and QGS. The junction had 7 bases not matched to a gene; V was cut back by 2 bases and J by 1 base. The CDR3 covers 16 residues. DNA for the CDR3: TGTGCTCTTGGGGAAACTCGGCTGGGGGGCACCGATAAACTCATCTTT. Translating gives CALGETRLGGTDKLIF.

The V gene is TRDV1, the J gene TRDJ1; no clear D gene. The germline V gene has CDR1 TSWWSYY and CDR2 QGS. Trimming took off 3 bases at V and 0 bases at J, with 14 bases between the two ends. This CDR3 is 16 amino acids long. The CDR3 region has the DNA TGTGCTCTTGGGGAGCGAGGCATAAACCACACCGATAAACTCATCTTT. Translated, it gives CALGERGINHTDKLIF.

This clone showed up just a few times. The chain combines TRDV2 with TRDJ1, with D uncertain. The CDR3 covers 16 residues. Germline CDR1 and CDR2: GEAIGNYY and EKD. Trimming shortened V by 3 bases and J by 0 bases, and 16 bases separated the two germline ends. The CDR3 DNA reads TGTGCCTGTGACTGGGTACTGTTCCCCTACACCGATAAACTCATCTTT. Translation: CACDWVLFPYTDKLIF.

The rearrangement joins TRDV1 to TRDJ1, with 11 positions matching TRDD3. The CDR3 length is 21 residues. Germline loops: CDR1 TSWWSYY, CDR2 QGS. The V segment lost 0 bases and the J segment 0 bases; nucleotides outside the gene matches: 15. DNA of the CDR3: TGTGCTCTTGGGGAACTTTGCCCGGCTGGGGGATACTCCTCGTACACCGATAAACTCATCTTT. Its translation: CALGELCPAGGYSSYTDKLIF.

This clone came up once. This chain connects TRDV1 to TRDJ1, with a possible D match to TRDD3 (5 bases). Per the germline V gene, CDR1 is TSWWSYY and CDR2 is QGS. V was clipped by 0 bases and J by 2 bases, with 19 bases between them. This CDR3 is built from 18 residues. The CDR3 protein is CALGELPRGVKGTDKLIF. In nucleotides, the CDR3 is TGTGCTCTTGGGGAACTCCCTAGGGGGGTAAAAGGTACCGATAAACTCATCTTT.

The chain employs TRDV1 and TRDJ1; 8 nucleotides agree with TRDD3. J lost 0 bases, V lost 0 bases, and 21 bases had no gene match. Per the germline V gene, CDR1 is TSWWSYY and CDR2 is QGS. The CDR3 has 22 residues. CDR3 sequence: CALGELSPASLLGALYTDKLIF. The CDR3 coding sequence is TGTGCTCTTGGGGAACTATCGCCAGCTAGTCTACTGGGGGCTCTTTACACCGATAAACTCATCTTT.

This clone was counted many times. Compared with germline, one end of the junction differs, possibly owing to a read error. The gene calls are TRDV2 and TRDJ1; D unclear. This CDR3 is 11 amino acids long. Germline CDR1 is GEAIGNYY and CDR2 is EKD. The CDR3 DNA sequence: TGTGCCTGTGTCACCACCGATAAACTCATCTTT. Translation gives CACVTTDKLIF.

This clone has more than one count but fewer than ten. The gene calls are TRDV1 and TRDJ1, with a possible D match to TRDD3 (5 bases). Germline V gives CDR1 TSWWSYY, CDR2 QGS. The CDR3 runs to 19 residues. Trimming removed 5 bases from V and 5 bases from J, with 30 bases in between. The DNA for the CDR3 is TGTGCTCTTGGGACCCCCGGGTATCGTGTGGATAAACGGCCTGATAAACTCATCTTT. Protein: CALGTPGYRVDKRPDKLIF.

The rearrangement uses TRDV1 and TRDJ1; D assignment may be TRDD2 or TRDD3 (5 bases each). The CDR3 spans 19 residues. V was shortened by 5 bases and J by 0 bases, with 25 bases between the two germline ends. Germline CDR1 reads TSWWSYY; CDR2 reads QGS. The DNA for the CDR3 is TGTGCTCTTGGGACCGCTTCCGGACTGGTGACCCCGTACACCGATAAACTCATCTTT. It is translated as CALGTASGLVTPYTDKLIF.

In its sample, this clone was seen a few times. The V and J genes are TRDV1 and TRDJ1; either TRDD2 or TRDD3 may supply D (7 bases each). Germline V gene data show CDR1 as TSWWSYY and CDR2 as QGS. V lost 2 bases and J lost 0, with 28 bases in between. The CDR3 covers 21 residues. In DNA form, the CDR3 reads TGTGCTCTTGGGGAATTCCTACGGGTTGGGGGACTCAACCAGTACACCGATAAACTCATCTTT. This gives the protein CALGEFLRVGGLNQYTDKLIF.

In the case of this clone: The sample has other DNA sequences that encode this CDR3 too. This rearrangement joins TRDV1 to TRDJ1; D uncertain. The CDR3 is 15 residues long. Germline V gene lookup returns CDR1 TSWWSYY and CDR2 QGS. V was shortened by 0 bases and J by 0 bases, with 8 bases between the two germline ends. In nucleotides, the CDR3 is TGTGCTCTTGGGGAACTGCCTCAGTACACCGATAAACTCATCTTT. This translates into CALGELPQYTDKLIF.

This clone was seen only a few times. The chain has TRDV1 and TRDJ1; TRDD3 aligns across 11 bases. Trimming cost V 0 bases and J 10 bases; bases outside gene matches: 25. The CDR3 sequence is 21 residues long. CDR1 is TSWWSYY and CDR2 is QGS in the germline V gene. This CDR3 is CALGELTCDISILGDTFGLIF. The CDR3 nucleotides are TGTGCTCTTGGGGAACTGACCTGTGATATCAGTATTCTGGGGGATACCTTTGGACTCATCTTT.

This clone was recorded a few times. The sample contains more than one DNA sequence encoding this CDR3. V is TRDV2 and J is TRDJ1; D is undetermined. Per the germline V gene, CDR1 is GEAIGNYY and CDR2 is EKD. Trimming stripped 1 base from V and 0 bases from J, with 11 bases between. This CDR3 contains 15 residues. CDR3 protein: CACDTLEFYTDKLIF. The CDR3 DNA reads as TGTGCCTGTGACACTTTGGAGTTTTACACCGATAAACTCATCTTT.

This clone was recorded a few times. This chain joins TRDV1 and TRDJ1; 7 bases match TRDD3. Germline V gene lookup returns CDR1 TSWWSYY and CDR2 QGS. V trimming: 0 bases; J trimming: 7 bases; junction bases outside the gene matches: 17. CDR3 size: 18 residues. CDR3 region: CALGELARSGGCEGKLIF. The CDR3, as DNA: TGTGCTCTTGGGGAACTAGCACGATCCGGGGGATGTGAGGGTAAACTCATCTTT.

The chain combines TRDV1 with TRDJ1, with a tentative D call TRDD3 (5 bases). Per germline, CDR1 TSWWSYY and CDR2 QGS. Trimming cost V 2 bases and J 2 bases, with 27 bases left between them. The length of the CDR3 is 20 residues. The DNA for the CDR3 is TGTGCTCTTGGGGAATTGGATTCTTCGGGGCTACGCTTGGGGACCGATAAACTCATCTTT. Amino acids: CALGELDSSGLRLGTDKLIF.

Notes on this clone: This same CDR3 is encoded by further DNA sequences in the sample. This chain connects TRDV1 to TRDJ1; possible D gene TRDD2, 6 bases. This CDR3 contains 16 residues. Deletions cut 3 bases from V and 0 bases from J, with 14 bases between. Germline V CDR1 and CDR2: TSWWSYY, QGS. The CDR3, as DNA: TGTGCTCTTGGGGATCCCCTTCCGCCATACACCGATAAACTCATCTTT. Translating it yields CALGDPLPPYTDKLIF.

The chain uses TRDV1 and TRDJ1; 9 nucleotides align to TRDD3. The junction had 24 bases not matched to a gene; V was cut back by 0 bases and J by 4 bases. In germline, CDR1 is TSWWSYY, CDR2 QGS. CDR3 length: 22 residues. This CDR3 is CALGELGSFLGVLGDRHDKLIF. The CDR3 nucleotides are TGTGCTCTTGGGGAACTGGGATCCTTCCTGGGGGTACTGGGGGACCGGCACGATAAACTCATCTTT.

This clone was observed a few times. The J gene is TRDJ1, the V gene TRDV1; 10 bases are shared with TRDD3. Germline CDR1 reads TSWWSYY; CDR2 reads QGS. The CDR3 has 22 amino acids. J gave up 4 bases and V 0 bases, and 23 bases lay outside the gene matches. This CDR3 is CALGELESFLRNWGMRDDKLIF. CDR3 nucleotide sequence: TGTGCTCTTGGGGAACTAGAGAGCTTCCTACGCAACTGGGGGATGAGGGACGATAAACTCATCTTT.

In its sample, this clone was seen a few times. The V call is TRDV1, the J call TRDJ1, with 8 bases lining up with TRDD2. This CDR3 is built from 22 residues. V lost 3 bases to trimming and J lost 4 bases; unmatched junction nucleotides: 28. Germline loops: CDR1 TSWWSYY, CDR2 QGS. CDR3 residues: CALGDSALPKVHATTPGDKLIF. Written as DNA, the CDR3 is TGTGCTCTTGGGGATTCCGCCCTTCCTAAGGTTCACGCCACGACTCCGGGCGATAAACTCATCTTT.

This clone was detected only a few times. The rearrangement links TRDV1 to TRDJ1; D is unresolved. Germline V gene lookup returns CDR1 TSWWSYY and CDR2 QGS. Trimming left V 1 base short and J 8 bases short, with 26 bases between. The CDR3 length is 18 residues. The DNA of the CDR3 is TGTGCTCTTGGGGAACCCCCCCCAACGTGGGCCCCCAAGGACAAACTCATCTTT. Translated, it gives CALGEPPPTWAPKDKLIF.

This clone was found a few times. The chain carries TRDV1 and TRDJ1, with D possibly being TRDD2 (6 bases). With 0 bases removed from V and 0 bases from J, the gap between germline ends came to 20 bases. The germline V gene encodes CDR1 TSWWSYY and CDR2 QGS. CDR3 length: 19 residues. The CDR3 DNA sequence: TGTGCTCTTGGGGAACTAAAAGGACCTTCCCCGGGGTACACCGATAAACTCATCTTT. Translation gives CALGELKGPSPGYTDKLIF.

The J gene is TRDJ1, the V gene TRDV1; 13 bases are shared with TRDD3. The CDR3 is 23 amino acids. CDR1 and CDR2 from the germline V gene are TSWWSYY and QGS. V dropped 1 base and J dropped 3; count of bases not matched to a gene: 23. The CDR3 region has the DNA TGTGCTCTTGGGGAACCGCATTGGGCACATCTGCTTACTGGGGGATACGGCGCCGATAAACTCATCTTT. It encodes CALGEPHWAHLLTGGYGADKLIF.

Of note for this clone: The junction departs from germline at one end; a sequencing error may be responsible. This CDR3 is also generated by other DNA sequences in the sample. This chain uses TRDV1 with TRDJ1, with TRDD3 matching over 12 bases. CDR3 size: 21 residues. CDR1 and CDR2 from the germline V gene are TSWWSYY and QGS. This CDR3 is CALGFSTFRSGGYDFTDKLIF. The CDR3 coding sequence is TGTGCTCTTGGGTTCAGTACCTTTAGATCTGGGGGATACGATTTCACCGATAAACTCATCTTC.

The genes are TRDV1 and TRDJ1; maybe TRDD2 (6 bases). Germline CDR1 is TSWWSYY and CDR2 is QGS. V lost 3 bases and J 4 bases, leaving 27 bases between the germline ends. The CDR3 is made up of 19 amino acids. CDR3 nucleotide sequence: TGTGCTCTTGGGGACCCTTCCACTGTTTATGCACCATGGGGCGATAAACTCATCTTT. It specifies CALGDPSTVYAPWGDKLIF.

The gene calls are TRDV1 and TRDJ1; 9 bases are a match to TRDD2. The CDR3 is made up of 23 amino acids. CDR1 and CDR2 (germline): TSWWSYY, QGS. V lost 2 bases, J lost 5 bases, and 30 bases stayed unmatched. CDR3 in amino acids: CALGELENCLPTSVGGLRDKLIF. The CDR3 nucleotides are TGTGCTCTTGGGGAATTGGAGAATTGCCTTCCTACTAGCGTTGGGGGCCTTAGGGATAAACTCATCTTT.